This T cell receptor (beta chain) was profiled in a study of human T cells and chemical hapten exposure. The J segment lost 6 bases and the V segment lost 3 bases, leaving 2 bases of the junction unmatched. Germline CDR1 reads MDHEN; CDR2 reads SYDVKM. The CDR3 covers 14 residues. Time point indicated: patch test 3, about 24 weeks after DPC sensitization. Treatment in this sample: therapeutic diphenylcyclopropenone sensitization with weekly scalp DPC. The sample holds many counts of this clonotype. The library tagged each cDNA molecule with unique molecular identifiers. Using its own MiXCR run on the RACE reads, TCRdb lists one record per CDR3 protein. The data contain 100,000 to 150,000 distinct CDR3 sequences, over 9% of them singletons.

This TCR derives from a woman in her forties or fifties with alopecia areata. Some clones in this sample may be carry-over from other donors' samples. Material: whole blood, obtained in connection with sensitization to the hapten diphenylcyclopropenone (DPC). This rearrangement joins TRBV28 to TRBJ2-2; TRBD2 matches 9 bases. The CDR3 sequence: CASSFGGRAGELFF. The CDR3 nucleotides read TGTGCCAGCAGTTTTGGCGGGAGGGCCGGGGAGCTGTTTTTT.